Listed below are T cell receptor beta chains from one sample, sequenced in a study of shared clonotypes between healthy human individuals. Libraries were prepared by immunoSEQ multiplex PCR; TCRdb keeps only in-frame clonotypes and omits some of them. This table holds around 2.5 million clones, approximately 93% found once. Sequencing input: naive CD4+ T cells from PBMCs. Source of these receptors: a man aged 18-30 years in good health. Some clones in this sample may be carry-over from other donors' samples. CDR3s include the opening cysteine and the closing phenylalanine or tryptophan. A D gene is named only where the DNA matches it firmly. The listing skips clone size in some rows; elsewhere it reads once, few, many or a size class.

TRBJ2-7	TRBV27	TRBD1	.	TGTGCCAGCAGTGCAGCCCGGGACAGGGGGCCCGAGCAGTACTTC	CASSAARDRGPEQYF
TRBJ1-6	TRBV5-1	TRBD1	.	TGCGCCAGCAGCCCGGACAGGCCAAATTCACCCCTCCACTTT	CASSPDRPNSPLHF
TRBJ2-2	TRBV5-1	TRBD2	.	TGCGCCAGCAGCTTGGCCCCGCTACTAGCGGGAGTCACCACCGGGGAGCTGTTTTTT	CASSLAPLLAGVTTGELFF
TRBJ1-3	TRBV19	TRBD1	.	TGTGCCAGTAGTGCACAGGGGGCTTTTGGAAACACCATATATTTT	CASSAQGAFGNTIYF
TRBJ1-4	TRBV30	.	.	TGTGCCTGGGGACACCGAGAAAAACTGTTTTTT	CAWGHREKLFF
TRBJ1-1	TRBV2	.	.	TGTGCCACCGTGGGGGGCCCGAACACTGAAGCTTTCTTT	CATVGGPNTEAFF
TRBJ1-6	TRBV18	.	.	TGTGCCAGCTCAAAGGGGAAGGAAAGGCTTCAGTCACCCCTCCACTTT	CASSKGKERLQSPLHF
TRBJ2-1	TRBV7-8	.	few	TGTGCCAGCAGCTCTGAAACTAGGATCGCCTCCTACAATGAGCAGTTCTTC	CASSSETRIASYNEQFF
TRBJ2-7	TRBV7-9	.	.	TGTGCCAGCCTCGGTGGAGAAGGGAGCTCCTACGAGCAGTACTTC	CASLGGEGSSYEQYF
TRBJ1-2	TRBV6-5	.	few	TGTGCCACCATTGAAAGGGGCGGTGGTGGCTACACCTTC	CATIERGGGGYTF
TRBJ1-1	TRBV6-1	.	.	TGTGCCAGCCACCTGTGGACGGAAAAAGCTTTCTTT	CASHLWTEKAFF
TRBJ1-2	TRBV19	.	.	TGTGCCAGTACCGCAGCCGCAGATGGCTACACCTTC	CASTAAADGYTF
TRBJ2-5	TRBV4-2	.	.	TGTGCCAGCAGCCAGGGACAAGAGACCCAGTACTTC	CASSQGQETQYF
TRBJ2-7	TRBV18	.	.	TGTGCCAGCTCAGCCGGAACCGGGACGCCCTACGAGCAGTACTTC	CASSAGTGTPYEQYF
TRBJ1-2	TRBV28	.	.	TGTGCCAGCAGCTCCACGGGTAGCTATGGCTACACCTTC	CASSSTGSYGYTF
TRBJ2-7	TRBV29-1	.	.	TGCAGCGTTGGTGTCAGGTACTACGAGCAGTACTTC	CSVGVRYYEQYF
TRBJ2-1	TRBV28	.	.	TGTGCCAGCAGTCCGTCCGGGGCCCGGCATGAGCAGTTCTTC	CASSPSGARHEQFF
TRBJ1-1	TRBV28	TRBD1	.	TGTGCCAGCAGTTTAGTACCCCGGACAGGCATTGAAGCTTTCTTT	CASSLVPRTGIEAFF
TRBJ2-7	TRBV28	TRBD2	.	TGTGCCAGCAGTTCGCCCGGGAGGGTCCCCTACGAGCAGTACTTC	CASSSPGRVPYEQYF
TRBJ2-1	TRBV12-5	TRBD2	.	TGTGCTAGTGGTTTGGAAAGAACTAGCGGGCTCGCGGGCAATGAGCAGTTCTTC	CASGLERTSGLAGNEQFF
TRBJ1-1	TRBV11-1	.	.	TGTGCCAGTCTGAGGTCCAGGGACACTGAAGCTTTCTTT	CASLRSRDTEAFF
TRBJ2-7	TRBV7-3	.	.	TGTGCCAGCAGCCCGAACAGTGGGAGAACCTACGAGCAGTACTTC	CASSPNSGRTYEQYF
TRBJ2-7	TRBV4-2	.	.	TGTGCCAGCAGCCAAGGGACAGCCTTTGAGTACGAGCAGTACTTC	CASSQGTAFEYEQYF
TRBJ1-3	TRBV4-1	TRBD1	.	TGCGCCAGCAGCCAAGACCTAGGACAGGGGGTTGGAAACACCATATATTTT	CASSQDLGQGVGNTIYF
TRBJ2-3	TRBV18	TRBD2	.	TGTGCCAGCTCACCCTCGAGGGGACTAGCGGGAGGGACAGATACGCAGTATTTT	CASSPSRGLAGGTDTQYF
TRBJ2-1	TRBV10-3	.	.	TGTGCCATCAGGGGACACGGAGGGGATAGCTCCTACAATGAGCAGTTCTTC	CAIRGHGGDSSYNEQFF
TRBJ2-3	TRBV5-1	.	.	TGCGCCAGCAGGGCAGGGAGCACAGATACGCAGTATTTT	CASRAGSTDTQYF
TRBJ1-5	TRBV18	.	.	TGTGCCAGCTCACCAGGGGAACAGCCCCAGCATTTT	CASSPGEQPQHF
TRBJ1-1	TRBV11-2	.	once	TGTGCCAGCAGCTTCACAGGCCAGTCAGGAGTTACTTTCTTT	CASSFTGQSGVTFF
TRBJ2-3	TRBV11-2	TRBD2	.	TGTGCCAGCAGCCCCAGACTAGCGCCCAGCACAGATACGCAGTATTTT	CASSPRLAPSTDTQYF
TRBJ2-7	TRBV25-1	.	once	TGTGCCAGCAGATCGGACGGGCCGTCCTACGAGCAGTACTTC	CASRSDGPSYEQYF
TRBJ2-1	TRBV9	TRBD2	.	TGTGCCAGCAGCGTAGTAGCGGGCGCGCACGAGCAGTTCTTC	CASSVVAGAHEQFF
TRBJ1-5	TRBV4-1	TRBD1	.	TGCGCCAGCAGCCAGCTGATGCTACCGGGACAGGTCAATCAGCCCCAGCATTTT	CASSQLMLPGQVNQPQHF